A selection of T cell receptor beta chains follows, all from one sample in a study of blood T cell repertoires in COVID-19. Some clones are missing from TCRdb's copy, which holds only in-frame ones; the method was immunoSEQ multiplex PCR. Seen here are about 140,000 clones, about four fifths observed once, and the top ten hold 8.8%. The sequenced sample was peripheral blood. The receptors come from an elderly woman in a cohort sampled during active or convalescent COVID-19. Each CDR3 is given with its conserved first and last residue. Each record gives: D gene, J gene, V gene, CDR3 protein, CDR3 DNA. D genes are given only for firm matches.

TRBD2,TRBJ2-1,TRBV6-6,CASFESGGRNEQFF,TGTGCCAGCTTTGAAAGCGGGGGGCGCAATGAGCAGTTCTTC
-,TRBJ1-2,TRBV4-3,CASSHQRGWVEAAGYTF,TGCGCCAGCAGCCATCAAAGGGGTTGGGTGGAAGCAGCCGGCTACACCTTC
TRBD1,TRBJ1-3,TRBV19,CASSIDRGFGNTIYF,TGTGCCAGTAGTATCGACAGGGGGTTTGGAAACACCATATATTTT
TRBD1,TRBJ2-1,TRBV9,CASSAGQGRYNEQFF,TGTGCCAGCAGCGCGGGACAGGGGAGGTACAATGAGCAGTTCTTC
-,TRBJ2-1,TRBV6-6,CASSRRVASPIHNEQFF,TGTGCCAGCAGTCGCCGGGTGGCTTCCCCAATCCACAATGAGCAGTTCTTC
-,TRBJ1-5,TRBV7-2,CASSEQYNQPQHF,TGTGCCAGCAGCGAACAGTACAATCAGCCCCAGCATTTT
TRBD1,TRBJ2-7,TRBV2,CASSRTGSISEQYF,TGTGCCAGCAGCCGGACAGGGAGCATCTCCGAGCAGTACTTC
-,TRBJ2-4,TRBV27,CASRTRLTLAKNIQYF,TGTGCCAGCAGGACAAGATTGACCCTAGCCAAAAACATTCAGTACTTC
-,TRBJ1-5,TRBV19,CASSIIRDRQPQHF,TGTGCCAGTAGTATTATCAGGGATCGTCAGCCCCAGCATTTT
-,TRBJ1-1,TRBV28,CASSPTGRTEAFF,TGTGCCAGCAGTCCCACAGGGAGAACTGAAGCTTTCTTT